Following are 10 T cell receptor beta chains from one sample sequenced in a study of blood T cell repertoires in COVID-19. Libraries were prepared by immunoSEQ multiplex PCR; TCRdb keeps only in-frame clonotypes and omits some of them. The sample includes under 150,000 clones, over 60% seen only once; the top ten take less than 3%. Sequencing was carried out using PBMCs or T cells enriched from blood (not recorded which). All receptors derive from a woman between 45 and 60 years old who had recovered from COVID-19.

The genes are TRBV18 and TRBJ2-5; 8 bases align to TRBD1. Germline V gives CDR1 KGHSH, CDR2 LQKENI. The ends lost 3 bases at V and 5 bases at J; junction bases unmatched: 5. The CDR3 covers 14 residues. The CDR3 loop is CASSPQGAFETQYF. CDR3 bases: TGTGCCAGCTCACCCCAGGGGGCCTTCGAGACCCAGTACTTC. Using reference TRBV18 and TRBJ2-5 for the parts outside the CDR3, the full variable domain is NAGVMQNPRHLVRRRGQEARLRCSPMKGHSHVYWYRQLPEEGLKFMVYLQKENIIDESGMPKERFSAEFPKEGPSILRIQQVVRGDSAAYFCASSPQGAFETQYFGPGTRLLVL.

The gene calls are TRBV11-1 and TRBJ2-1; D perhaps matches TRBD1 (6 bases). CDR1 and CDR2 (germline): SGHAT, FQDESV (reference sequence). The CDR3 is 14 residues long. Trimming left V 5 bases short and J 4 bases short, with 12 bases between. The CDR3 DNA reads TGTGCCAGCAGCAAGAGGGACAATTACAATGAGCAGTTCTTC. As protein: CASSKRDNYNEQFF.

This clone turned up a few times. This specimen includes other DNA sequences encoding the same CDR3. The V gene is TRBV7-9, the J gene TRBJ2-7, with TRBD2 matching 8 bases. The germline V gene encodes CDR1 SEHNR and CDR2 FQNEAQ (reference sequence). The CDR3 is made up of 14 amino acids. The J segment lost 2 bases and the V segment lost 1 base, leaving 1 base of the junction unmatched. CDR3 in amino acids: CASSLGGGPYEQYF. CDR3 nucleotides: TGTGCCAGCAGCTTAGGCGGGGGGCCCTACGAGCAGTACTTC. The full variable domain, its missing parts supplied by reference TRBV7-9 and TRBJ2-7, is DTGVSQNPRHKITKRGQNVTFRCDPISEHNRLYWYRQTLGQGPEFLTYFQNEAQLEKSRLLSDRFSAERPKGSFSTLEIQRTEQGDSAMYLCASSLGGGPYEQYFGPGTRLTVT.

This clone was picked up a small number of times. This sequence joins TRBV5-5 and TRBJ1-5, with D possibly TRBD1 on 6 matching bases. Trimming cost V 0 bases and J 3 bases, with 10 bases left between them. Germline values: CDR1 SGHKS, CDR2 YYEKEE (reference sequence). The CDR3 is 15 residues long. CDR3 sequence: CASSLAGGHNQPQHF. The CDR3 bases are TGTGCCAGCAGCTTGGCGGGGGGCCACAATCAGCCCCAGCATTTT.

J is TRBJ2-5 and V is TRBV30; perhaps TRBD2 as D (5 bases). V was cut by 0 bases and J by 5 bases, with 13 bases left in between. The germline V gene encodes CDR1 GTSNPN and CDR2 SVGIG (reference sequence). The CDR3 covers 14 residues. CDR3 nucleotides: TGTGCCTGGAGTGTATGGAGGCAAGGGGAGACCCAGTACTTC. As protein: CAWSVWRQGETQYF.

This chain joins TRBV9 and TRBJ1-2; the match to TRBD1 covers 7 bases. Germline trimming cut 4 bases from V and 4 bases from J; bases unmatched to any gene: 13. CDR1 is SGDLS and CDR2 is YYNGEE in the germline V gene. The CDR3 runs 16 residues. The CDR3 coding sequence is TGTGCCAGCAGCCCGGCGACAGGGCGGTCTTTCTATGGCTACACCTTC. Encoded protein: CASSPATGRSFYGYTF.

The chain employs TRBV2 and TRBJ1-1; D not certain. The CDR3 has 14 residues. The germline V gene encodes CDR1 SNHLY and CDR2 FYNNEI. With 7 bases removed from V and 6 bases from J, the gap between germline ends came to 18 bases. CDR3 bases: TGTGCCAGCACCGCCGTGCGGGGAATCGCTGAAGCTTTCTTT. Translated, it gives CASTAVRGIAEAFF.

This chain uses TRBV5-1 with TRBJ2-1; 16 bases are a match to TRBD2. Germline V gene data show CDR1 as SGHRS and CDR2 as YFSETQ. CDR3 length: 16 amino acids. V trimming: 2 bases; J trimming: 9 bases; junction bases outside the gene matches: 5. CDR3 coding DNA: TGCGCCAGCAGCTTAGGGACTAGCGGGAGGGCGAGTGAGCAGTTCTTC. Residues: CASSLGTSGRASEQFF. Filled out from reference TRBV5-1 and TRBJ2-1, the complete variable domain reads KAGVTQTPRYLIKTRGQQVTLSCSPISGHRSVSWYQQTPGQGLQFLFEYFSETQRNKGNFPGRFSGRQFSNSRSEMNVSTLELGDSALYLCASSLGTSGRASEQFFGPGTRLTVL.

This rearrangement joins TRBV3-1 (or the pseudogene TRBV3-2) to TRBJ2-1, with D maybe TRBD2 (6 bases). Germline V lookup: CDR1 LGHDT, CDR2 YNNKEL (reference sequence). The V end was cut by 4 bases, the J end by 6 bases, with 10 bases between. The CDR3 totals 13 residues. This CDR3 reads CASSRAGTNEQFF. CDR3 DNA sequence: TGTGCCAGCAGCCGGGCGGGGACCAATGAGCAGTTCTTC.

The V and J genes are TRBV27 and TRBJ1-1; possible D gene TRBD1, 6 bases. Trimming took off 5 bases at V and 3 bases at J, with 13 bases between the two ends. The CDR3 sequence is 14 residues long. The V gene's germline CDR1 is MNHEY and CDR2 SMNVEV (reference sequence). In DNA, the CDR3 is TGTGCCAGCAGTAATGAACAGGGATACACTGAAGCTTTCTTT. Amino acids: CASSNEQGYTEAFF.